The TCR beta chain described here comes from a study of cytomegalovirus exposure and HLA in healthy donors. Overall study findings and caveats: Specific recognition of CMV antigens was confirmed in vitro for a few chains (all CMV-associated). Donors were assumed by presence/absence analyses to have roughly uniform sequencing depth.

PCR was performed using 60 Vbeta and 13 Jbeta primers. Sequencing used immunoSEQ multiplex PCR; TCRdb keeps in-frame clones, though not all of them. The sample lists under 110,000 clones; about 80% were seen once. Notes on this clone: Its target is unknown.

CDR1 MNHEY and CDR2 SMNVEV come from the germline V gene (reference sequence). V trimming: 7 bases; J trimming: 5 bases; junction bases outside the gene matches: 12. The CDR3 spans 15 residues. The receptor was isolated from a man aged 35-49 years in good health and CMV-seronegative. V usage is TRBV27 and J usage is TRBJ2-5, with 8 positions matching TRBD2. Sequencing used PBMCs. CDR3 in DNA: TGTGCCAGCACCGCAAGCGGGGGCGGTGGGGAGACCCAGTACTTC. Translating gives CASTASGGGGETQYF.